This TCR beta chain was sequenced during a study of early T cells in non-severe SARS-CoV-2 infection. Across the whole study: With bulk RNA from unsorted whole blood as input, sequencing yielded unpaired chains.

MiXCR, run by TCRdb on the 5' RACE reads, gives a single entry per CDR3 protein. The data hold approximately 63,000 distinct CDR3 sequences, with 5% to 6.5% observed a single time. Between the trimmed V and J ends, which lost 4 bases and 4 bases, there was a span of 12 bases. The CDR3 loop spans 14 amino acids. Germline loops: CDR1 MNHNS, CDR2 SASEGT. This clonotype was seen at least ten times. The chain has TRBV6-1 and TRBJ2-3; TRBD1 or TRBD2 may be the D gene (5 bases each). This TCR derives from an adult who was a healthcare worker with PCR-confirmed SARS-CoV-2 infection or an uninfected control (not recorded which). Source: whole blood, taken at baseline. The CDR3 is CASSVLGVADTQYF. The CDR3 nucleotides are TGTGCCAGCAGTGTCCTGGGGGTGGCAGATACGCAGTATTTT.